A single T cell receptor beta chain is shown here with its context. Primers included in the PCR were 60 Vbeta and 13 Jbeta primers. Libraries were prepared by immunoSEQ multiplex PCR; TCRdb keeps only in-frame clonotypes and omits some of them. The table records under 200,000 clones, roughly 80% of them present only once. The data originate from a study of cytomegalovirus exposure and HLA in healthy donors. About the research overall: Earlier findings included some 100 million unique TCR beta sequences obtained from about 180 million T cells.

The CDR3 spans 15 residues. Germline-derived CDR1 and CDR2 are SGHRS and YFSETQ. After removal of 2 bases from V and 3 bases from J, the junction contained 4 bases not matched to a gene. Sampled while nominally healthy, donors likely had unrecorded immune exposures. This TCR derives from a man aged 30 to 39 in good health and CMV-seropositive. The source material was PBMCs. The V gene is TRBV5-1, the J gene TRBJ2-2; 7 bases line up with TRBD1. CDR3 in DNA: TGCGCCAGCAGCTTAACAGGGGTGGACACCGGGGAGCTGTTTTTT. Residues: CASSLTGVDTGELFF.